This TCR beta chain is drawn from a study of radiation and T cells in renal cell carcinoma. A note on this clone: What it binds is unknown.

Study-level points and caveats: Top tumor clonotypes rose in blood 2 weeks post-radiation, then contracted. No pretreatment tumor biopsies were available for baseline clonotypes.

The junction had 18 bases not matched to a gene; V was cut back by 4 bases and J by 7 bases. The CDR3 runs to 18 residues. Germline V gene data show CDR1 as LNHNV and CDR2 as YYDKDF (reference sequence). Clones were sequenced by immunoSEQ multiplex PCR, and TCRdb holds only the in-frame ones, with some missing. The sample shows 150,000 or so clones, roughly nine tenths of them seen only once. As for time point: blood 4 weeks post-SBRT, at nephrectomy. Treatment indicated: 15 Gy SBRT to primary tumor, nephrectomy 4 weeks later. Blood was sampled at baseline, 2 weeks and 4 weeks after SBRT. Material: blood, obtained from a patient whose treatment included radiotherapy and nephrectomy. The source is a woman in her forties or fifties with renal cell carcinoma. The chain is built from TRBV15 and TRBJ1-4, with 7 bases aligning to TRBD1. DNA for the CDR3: TGTGCCACCAGCAAACCCCGGGACAGACCCGAATTGGGTGAAAAACTGTTTTTT. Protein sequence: CATSKPRDRPELGEKLFF.